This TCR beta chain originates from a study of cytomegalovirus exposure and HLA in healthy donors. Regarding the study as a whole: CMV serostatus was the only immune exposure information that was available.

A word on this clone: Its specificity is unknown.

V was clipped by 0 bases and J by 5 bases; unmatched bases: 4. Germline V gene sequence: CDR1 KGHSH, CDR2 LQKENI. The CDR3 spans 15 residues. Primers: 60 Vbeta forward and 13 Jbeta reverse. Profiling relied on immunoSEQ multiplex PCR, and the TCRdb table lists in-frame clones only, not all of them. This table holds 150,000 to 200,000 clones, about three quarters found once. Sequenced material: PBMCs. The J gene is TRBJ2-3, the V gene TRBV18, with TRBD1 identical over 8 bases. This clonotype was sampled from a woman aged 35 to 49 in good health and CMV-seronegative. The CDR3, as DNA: TGTGCCAGCTCACCACCGTCCAGGGGGCAAGATACGCAGTATTTT. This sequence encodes CASSPPSRGQDTQYF.